The T cell receptor (beta chain) described here comes from a study of blood T cell repertoires in COVID-19. Study information: Samples representing acute and convalescent COVID-19 were sourced from the United States, Italy and Spain.

The germline V gene has CDR1 MNHEY and CDR2 SVGAGI. CDR3 length: 15 amino acids. V dropped 5 bases and J dropped 5; count of bases not matched to a gene: 9. The table came from immunoSEQ multiplex PCR; TCRdb's copy has only in-frame clones and leaves some out. Of fewer than 700,000 clones listed, about 88% are singletons. The sequence derives from a woman aged 45 to 65 with COVID-19, enrolled during active disease. Sequences were obtained from peripheral blood. The chain couples TRBV6-5 to TRBJ2-7, with 10 bases lining up with TRBD1. CDR3 DNA: TGTGCCAGCAGTCGGCCGGGACAGGGGTGGCACGAGCAGTACTTC. This sequence encodes CASSRPGQGWHEQYF.